This passage covers 30 T cell receptor beta chains from one sample sequenced in a study of blood T cell repertoires in COVID-19. The table came from immunoSEQ multiplex PCR; TCRdb's copy has only in-frame clones and leaves some out. Found here are about 14,000 clones, 80% to 90% of them singletons; the top ten hold nearly 15%. The sample taken for sequencing was peripheral blood. These receptor sequences come from a man in his forties or fifties with active COVID-19.

The chain uses TRBV3-1 (or the pseudogene TRBV3-2) and TRBJ2-2; D remains unclear. CDR3 length: 14 amino acids. V lost 3 bases, J lost 1 base, and 6 bases lay in between. Germline CDR1 is LGHDT and CDR2 is YNNKEL (reference sequence). The CDR3 sequence: CASSHNKNTGELFF. CDR3 DNA: TGTGCCAGCAGCCACAACAAGAACACCGGGGAGCTGTTTTTT.

This clone was picked up one time. CDR3 region: CASSRTGMNTEAFF. The CDR3 DNA follows: TGTGCCAGCAGCAGGACAGGGATGAACACTGAAGCTTTCTTT. The chain combines TRBV7-2 with TRBJ1-1; 8 positions agree with TRBD1. Germline CDR1 SGHTA, CDR2 FQGNSA. The CDR3 runs 14 residues. J lost 0 bases, V lost 5 bases, and 2 bases had no gene match.

The chain recombines TRBV25-1 with TRBJ2-7; TRBD1 might be the D (6 bases). The V end lost 6 bases, the J end lost 0 bases, and 15 bases lay between the germline ends. The length of the CDR3 is 15 residues. Germline V lookup: CDR1 MGHDK, CDR2 SYGVNS. Here the CDR3 reads CASRDTGPSSYEQYF. The DNA for the CDR3 is TGTGCCAGCAGGGATACAGGGCCGAGCTCCTACGAGCAGTACTTC.

The chain has TRBV11-2 and TRBJ2-7; 7 nucleotides align to TRBD2. V was clipped by 5 bases and J by 3 bases; unmatched bases: 7. Germline V gene sequence: CDR1 SGHAT, CDR2 FQNNGV. The CDR3 has 14 residues. This chain's CDR3 is CASSRQGTIYEQYF. The CDR3, as DNA: TGTGCCAGCAGCCGCCAAGGGACTATCTACGAGCAGTACTTC.

The chain carries TRBV11-2 and TRBJ2-5, with a possible D match to TRBD2 (5 bases). Per the germline V gene, CDR1 is SGHAT and CDR2 is FQNNGV. With 0 bases removed from V and 5 bases from J, the gap between germline ends came to 7 bases. This CDR3 contains 13 residues. In DNA form, the CDR3 reads TGTGCCAGCAGCTTAGATGGGGAGGAGACCCAGTACTTC. This codes for CASSLDGEETQYF.

This chain links TRBV5-1 with TRBJ1-5, with 7 bases aligning to TRBD1. The V gene end was trimmed by 0 bases and the J gene end by 4 bases; junction bases not matched to a gene: 4. The CDR3 has 15 amino acids. The germline CDR1 and CDR2 sequences are SGHRS and YFSETQ. For the CDR3, the DNA is TGCGCCAGCAGCTTGGGGGGACAGCTAAATCAGCCCCAGCATTTT. Residues: CASSLGGQLNQPQHF.

This clone was found once. The CDR3 region is CATSRESGTSGRIVQFF. CDR3 nucleotide sequence: TGTGCCACCAGCAGAGAGTCCGGGACTAGCGGGAGGATAGTGCAGTTCTTC. The chain recombines TRBV15 with TRBJ2-1, with 15 bases fitting TRBD2. This CDR3 is built from 17 residues. V dropped 0 bases and J dropped 12; count of bases not matched to a gene: 9. CDR1 is LNHNV, CDR2 YYDKDF, per germline (reference sequence).

The genes are TRBV23-1 and TRBJ1-5; 7 bases agree with TRBD1. TRBV23-1 is reported as an ORF; its role is uncertain. The CDR3 extends over 17 amino acids. J gave up 4 bases and V 0 bases, and 9 bases lay outside the gene matches. CDR3 region: CASSQSGKGAGNQPQHF. The DNA for the CDR3 is TGCGCCAGCAGTCAATCTGGAAAGGGGGCAGGGAATCAGCCCCAGCATTTT.

The chain couples TRBV6-4 to TRBJ1-1; unclear D gene. The V gene lost 3 bases and the J gene lost 3 bases, with 11 bases spanning the gap. Germline CDR1 and CDR2: MRHNA and SNTAGT. The CDR3 is 14 residues long. For the CDR3, the DNA is TGTGCCAGCAGTGAACGGGTGGGAGACACTGAAGCTTTCTTT. The encoded protein is CASSERVGDTEAFF.

V gene TRBV4-1 combines with J gene TRBJ1-5; 7 nucleotides align to TRBD1. The J segment lost 6 bases and the V segment lost 0 bases, leaving 8 bases of the junction unmatched. This CDR3 contains 16 residues. In germline, CDR1 is MGHRA, CDR2 YSYEKL. The CDR3 DNA is TGCGCCAGCAGCCAAGAAGGCGGAGGGGGCGGTCAGCCCCAGCATTTT. Translation gives CASSQEGGGGGQPQHF.

The V call is TRBV4-3, the J call TRBJ2-2, with TRBD2 identical over 7 bases. V lost 2 bases to trimming and J lost 6 bases; unmatched junction nucleotides: 12. The germline CDR1 and CDR2 sequences are LGHNA and YSLEER. This CDR3 contains 17 residues. CDR3 nucleotides: TGCGCCAGCAGCCAAAGTTTTCTGCGGGAGATTGCCGGGGAGCTGTTTTTT. Its protein product is CASSQSFLREIAGELFF.

V and J are TRBV2 and TRBJ2-7; the match to TRBD1 covers 7 bases. V dropped 6 bases and J dropped 6; count of bases not matched to a gene: 11. This CDR3 has 14 amino acids. The germline V gene has CDR1 SNHLY and CDR2 FYNNEI. DNA for the CDR3: TGTGCCAGCAGCGCCCGACAGGGTGAAGGCGAGCAGTACTTC. It codes for CASSARQGEGEQYF.

The chain has TRBV6-5 and TRBJ1-6; D is possibly TRBD1 (5 bases). The CDR3 sequence is 15 residues long. V gave up 5 bases and J gave up 8 bases, with 16 bases separating them. Germline lookup yields CDR1 MNHEY and CDR2 SVGAGI. The CDR3 DNA reads TGTGCCAGCAGTACCCGGTCTGGAGGGGATTCACCCCTCCACTTT. Translating gives CASSTRSGGDSPLHF.

This clone was observed a single time. J is TRBJ2-5 and V is TRBV9, with 14 bases identical to TRBD2. This CDR3 region has 18 residues. With V trimmed by 4 bases and J by 4 bases, 12 bases remained unmatched. Germline-derived CDR1 and CDR2 are SGDLS and YYNGEE. The CDR3 sequence is CASSPPTGTSGRGETQYF. The CDR3 nucleotides are TGTGCCAGCAGCCCTCCGACCGGGACTAGCGGGAGAGGAGAGACCCAGTACTTC.

The CDR3 DNA is TGCAGTGCTAGTTTCGTCAGGGGGCTGTCGCCCCAGCATTTT. Encoded protein: CSASFVRGLSPQHF. The V and J genes are TRBV20-1 and TRBJ1-5; 8 nucleotides agree with TRBD1. V gave up 3 bases and J gave up 9 bases; unmatched junction bases: 10. From germline, CDR1 is DFQATT and CDR2 SNEGSKA (reference sequence). The CDR3 consists of 14 residues.

The chain combines TRBV6-5 with TRBJ1-5, with a tentative D call TRBD1 (6 bases). Trimming left V 6 bases short and J 4 bases short, with 16 bases between. Germline V gene data show CDR1 as MNHEY and CDR2 as SVGAGI. The CDR3 consists of 15 residues. The CDR3 bases are TGTGCCAGCAGGAGAAACAGGGATGGGAATCAGCCCCAGCATTTT. It translates to CASRRNRDGNQPQHF.

The CDR3 protein is CASVGLAGGPRTDTQYF. Written as DNA, the CDR3 is TGTGCCAGCGTTGGACTAGCGGGAGGACCTAGGACAGATACGCAGTATTTT. This chain connects TRBV2 to TRBJ2-3; TRBD2 matches at 14 bases. The germline gives CDR1 SNHLY, CDR2 FYNNEI. This CDR3 region has 17 residues. V lost 8 bases and J lost 3; bases outside the gene matches: 10.

The chain links TRBV19 to TRBJ1-4, with D hard to call. Germline lookup yields CDR1 LNHDA and CDR2 SQIVND (reference sequence). Trimming removed 7 bases at V and 6 bases at J, with 15 bases between. CDR3 length equals 14 residues. CDR3 protein: CASTTRRADEKLFF. The CDR3 coding sequence is TGTGCCAGTACCACTCGGCGGGCAGATGAAAAACTGTTTTTT.

The genes are TRBV7-2 and TRBJ1-2, with 8 bases fitting TRBD1. The CDR3 length is 16 residues. Trimming cost V 5 bases and J 0 bases; bases outside gene matches: 8. The V gene's germline CDR1 is SGHTA and CDR2 FQGNSA. The CDR3 DNA reads as TGTGCCAGCAGCCTCGGACAGGGAGTAGCTAACTATGGCTACACCTTC. Translated: CASSLGQGVANYGYTF.

The chain links TRBV27 to TRBJ2-7, with a tentative D call TRBD2 (5 bases). The V end was cut by 8 bases, the J end by 0 bases, with 11 bases between. This CDR3 comprises 13 residues. The germline CDR1 and CDR2 sequences are MNHEY and SMNVEV (reference sequence). The CDR3 DNA reads TGTGCCAGCGGAACGGGAAGCTCCTACGAGCAGTACTTC. Protein: CASGTGSSYEQYF.

The rearrangement uses TRBV19 and TRBJ2-1, with TRBD2 matching over 8 bases. The CDR3 is 13 amino acids. Germline CDR1 LNHDA, CDR2 SQIVND (reference sequence). Germline trimming cut 3 bases from V and 6 bases from J; bases unmatched to any gene: 1. CDR3 sequence reads: CASSMGLVNEQFF. The CDR3 DNA follows: TGTGCCAGTAGTATGGGACTAGTCAATGAGCAGTTCTTC.

The V call is TRBV3-1 (or the pseudogene TRBV3-2), the J call TRBJ2-3, with TRBD2 matching 8 bases. CDR1 is LGHDT, CDR2 YNNKEL, per germline (reference sequence). The V and J ends lost 3 bases and 5 bases, in that order; junction bases with no gene match: 10. This CDR3 is 16 amino acids long. DNA of the CDR3: TGTGCCAGCAGCCAGGGCCCACGGGAGGGCCAAGATACGCAGTATTTT. Residues: CASSQGPREGQDTQYF.

This clone was counted once. This chain links TRBV7-8 with TRBJ2-7; 7 bases line up with TRBD1. CDR1 is SGHVS and CDR2 is FQNEAQ in the germline V gene. Germline trimming cut 6 bases from V and 3 bases from J; bases unmatched to any gene: 8. The CDR3 is made up of 14 amino acids. The chain's CDR3 is CASSSNRGDYEQYF. CDR3 coding DNA: TGTGCCAGCAGTTCCAACAGGGGAGACTACGAGCAGTACTTC.

This chain links TRBV24-1 with TRBJ2-5; TRBD2 might be the D (5 bases). The germline CDR1 and CDR2 sequences are KGHDR and SFDVKD. This CDR3 is 17 amino acids long. The V end was cut by 2 bases, the J end by 5 bases, with 20 bases between. CDR3 bases: TGTGCCACCAGTGATTCCAGGACCCCGGGAAATAGGGAGACCCAGTACTTC. Protein: CATSDSRTPGNRETQYF.

The rearrangement joins TRBV6-4 to TRBJ2-1, with a tentative D call TRBD2 (7 bases). The CDR3 totals 12 residues. V dropped 4 bases and J dropped 9 bases, with 10 bases sitting between them. The germline V gene has CDR1 MRHNA and CDR2 SNTAGT. The CDR3 here is CASSAGGGEQFF. CDR3 DNA sequence: TGTGCCAGCAGTGCGGGGGGCGGTGAGCAGTTCTTC.

The gene calls are TRBV7-9 and TRBJ2-5; 9 bases align to TRBD1. The J segment lost 3 bases and the V segment lost 10 bases, leaving 3 bases of the junction unmatched. Germline V gene data show CDR1 as SEHNR and CDR2 as FQNEAQ (reference sequence). This CDR3 contains 12 residues. The CDR3 spells CATRTGEETQYF. CDR3 coding DNA: TGTGCCACCCGGACAGGGGAAGAGACCCAGTACTTC.

This clone was counted once. The V gene is TRBV25-1, the J gene TRBJ1-2; 11 nucleotides match TRBD1. Germline V gene lookup returns CDR1 MGHDK and CDR2 SYGVNS. Losses at the gene ends were 8 bases for V and 4 bases for J; bases not matched to a gene: 3. The length of the CDR3 is 13 residues. The CDR3 protein is CASGQGAGYGYTF. For the CDR3, the DNA is TGTGCCAGCGGACAGGGGGCGGGCTATGGCTACACCTTC.

The chain couples TRBV15 to TRBJ2-1; no reliable D call. CDR3 length equals 14 residues. V was cut by 5 bases and J by 0 bases, with 8 bases left in between. Germline CDR1 and CDR2: LNHNV and YYDKDF (reference sequence). CDR3 sequence reads: CATSAQYSYNEQFF. DNA of the CDR3: TGTGCCACCAGCGCTCAGTACTCCTACAATGAGCAGTTCTTC.

This clone showed up just a few times. This sequence joins TRBV30 and TRBJ1-6, with TRBD1 matching over 7 bases. Germline V gene lookup returns CDR1 GTSNPN and CDR2 SVGIG (reference sequence). V lost 0 bases and J lost 14; bases outside the gene matches: 13. CDR3 length: 15 amino acids. CDR3 protein: CAWSVVGTGASTLHF. The CDR3, as DNA: TGTGCCTGGAGTGTTGTTGGTACAGGGGCGTCGACCCTCCACTTT.

This clone appeared once. The chain carries TRBV5-5 and TRBJ2-1; 11 bases fit TRBD2. Germline V gene lookup returns CDR1 SGHKS and CDR2 YYEKEE (reference sequence). J was trimmed by 1 base and V by 1 base; bases with no gene match: 7. The CDR3 runs 18 residues. This CDR3 reads CASSLRLAGGFSYNEQFF. The CDR3 DNA is TGTGCCAGCAGCTTGAGGCTAGCGGGAGGTTTTTCCTACAATGAGCAGTTCTTC.